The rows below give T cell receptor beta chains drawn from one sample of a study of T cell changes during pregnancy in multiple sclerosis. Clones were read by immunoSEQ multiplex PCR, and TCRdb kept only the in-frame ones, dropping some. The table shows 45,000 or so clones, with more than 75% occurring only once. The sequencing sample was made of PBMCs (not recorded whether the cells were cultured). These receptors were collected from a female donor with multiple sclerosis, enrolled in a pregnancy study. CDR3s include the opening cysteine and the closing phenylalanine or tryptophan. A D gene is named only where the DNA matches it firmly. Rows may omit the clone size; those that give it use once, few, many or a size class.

CASSYPRNMNTEAFF,TRBJ1-1,-,TRBV11-2,-
CASSQGYRGKEQYF,TRBJ2-7,-,TRBV4-3,TRBD1
CASSVNDRGGNEQFF,TRBJ2-1,once,TRBV7-2,TRBD1
CASSQGAGTSGYTGELFF,TRBJ2-2,-,TRBV4-3,TRBD2
CASSLGRASDHYNEQFF,TRBJ2-1,-,TRBV7-2,-
CASSMTAKGSEKLFF,TRBJ1-4,-,TRBV19,-
CASSIEPPGTSAYNEQFF,TRBJ2-1,once,TRBV19,TRBD2
CASRRDRGPEAKNIQYF,TRBJ2-4,-,TRBV19,TRBD1
CASIEDRRNPYEQYF,TRBJ2-7,-,TRBV19,TRBD1
CASSLAGPREDTQYF,TRBJ2-3,-,TRBV5-1,-
CAISESGKGNTEAFF,TRBJ1-1,-,TRBV10-3,-
CASSKRGGQGTGSPYNEQFF,TRBJ2-1,-,TRBV21-1,-
CASSPSPEQYF,TRBJ2-7,-,TRBV7-2,-
CASSRTTGTGIYEQYF,TRBJ2-7,-,TRBV7-9,-
CASRGGGEQYF,TRBJ2-7,-,TRBV27,TRBD2
CASSFSPGRGTSEKLFF,TRBJ1-4,-,TRBV28,-
CASSVASPTLETTIYF,TRBJ1-3,-,TRBV9,-
CASSFGQNTGELFF,TRBJ2-2,-,TRBV7-3,-
CASTPLGLANTGELFF,TRBJ2-2,once,TRBV5-1,-
CASSGSITTDQITQYF,TRBJ2-3,-,TRBV19,-
CASSLEDSFNYGYTF,TRBJ1-2,-,TRBV11-2,-
CASSLGTGREKLFF,TRBJ1-4,-,TRBV7-9,-
CASSLPRQVNTEAFF,TRBJ1-1,-,TRBV7-2,-
CASSLWGAKGEQETQYF,TRBJ2-5,-,TRBV28,-
CASSVSLVGNEQFF,TRBJ2-1,-,TRBV9,-
CASRVQGADTQYF,TRBJ2-3,few,TRBV28,TRBD1
CASSQEVNGYEQYF,TRBJ2-7,-,TRBV4-1,-
CASSSRLPGHLSGANVLTF,TRBJ2-6,-,TRBV13,-
CASSPPRGLTGTEAFF,TRBJ1-1,-,TRBV18,TRBD1
CAWNGGSKTQYF,TRBJ2-5,-,TRBV30,TRBD2
CASSFPGVETQYF,TRBJ2-5,once,TRBV28,-
CASSYSFWTVQETQYF,TRBJ2-5,-,TRBV6-5,-
CASSPGGTSGNYEQYF,TRBJ2-7,-,TRBV2,TRBD2